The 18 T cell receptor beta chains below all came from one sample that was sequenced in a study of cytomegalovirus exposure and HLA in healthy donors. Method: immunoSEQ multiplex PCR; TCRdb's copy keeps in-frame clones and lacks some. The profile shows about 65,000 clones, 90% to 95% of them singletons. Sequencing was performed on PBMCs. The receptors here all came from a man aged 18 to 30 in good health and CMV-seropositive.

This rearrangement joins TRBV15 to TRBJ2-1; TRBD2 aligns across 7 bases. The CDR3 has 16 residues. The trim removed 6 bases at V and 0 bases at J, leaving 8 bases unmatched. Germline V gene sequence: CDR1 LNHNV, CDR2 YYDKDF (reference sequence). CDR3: CATSGRELSSYNEQFF. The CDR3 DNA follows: TGTGCCACCAGTGGGAGGGAGCTCAGCTCCTACAATGAGCAGTTCTTC.

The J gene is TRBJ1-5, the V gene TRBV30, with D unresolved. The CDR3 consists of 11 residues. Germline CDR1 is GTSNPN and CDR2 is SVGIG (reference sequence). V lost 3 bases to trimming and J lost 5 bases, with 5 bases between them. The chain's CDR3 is CAWSSDQPQHF. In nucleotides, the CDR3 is TGTGCCTGGAGCTCGGATCAGCCCCAGCATTTT.

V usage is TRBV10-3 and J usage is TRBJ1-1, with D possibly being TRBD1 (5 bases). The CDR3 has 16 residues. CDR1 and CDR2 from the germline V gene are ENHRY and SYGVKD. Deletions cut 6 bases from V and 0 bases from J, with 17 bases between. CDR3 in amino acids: CAISAWGGEMNTEAFF. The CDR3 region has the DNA TGTGCCATCAGCGCTTGGGGGGGGGAGATGAACACTGAAGCTTTCTTT.

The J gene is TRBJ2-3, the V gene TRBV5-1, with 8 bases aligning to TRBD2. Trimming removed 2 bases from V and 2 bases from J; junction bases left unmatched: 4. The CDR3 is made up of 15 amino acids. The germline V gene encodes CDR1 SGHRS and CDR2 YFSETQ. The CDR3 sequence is CASSFSGAATDTQYF. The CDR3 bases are TGCGCCAGCAGCTTTAGCGGGGCCGCCACAGATACGCAGTATTTT.

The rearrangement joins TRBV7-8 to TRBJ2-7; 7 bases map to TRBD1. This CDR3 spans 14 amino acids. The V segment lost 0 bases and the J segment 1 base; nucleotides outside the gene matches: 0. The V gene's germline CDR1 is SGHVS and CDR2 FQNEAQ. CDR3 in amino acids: CASSLATGSYEQYF. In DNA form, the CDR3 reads TGTGCCAGCAGCTTAGCGACAGGGTCCTACGAGCAGTACTTC. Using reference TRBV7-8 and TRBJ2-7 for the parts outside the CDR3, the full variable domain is GAGVSQSPRYKVAKRGQDVALRCDPISGHVSLFWYQQALGQGPEFLTYFQNEAQLDKSGLPSDRFFAERPEGSVSTLKIQRTQQEDSAVYLCASSLATGSYEQYFGPGTRLTVT.

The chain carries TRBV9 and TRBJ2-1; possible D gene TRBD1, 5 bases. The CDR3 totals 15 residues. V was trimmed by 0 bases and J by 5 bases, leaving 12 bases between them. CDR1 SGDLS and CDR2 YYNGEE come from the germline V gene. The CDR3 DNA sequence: TGTGCCAGCAGCGTAGCAGGGTTAGGGAACAATGAGCAGTTCTTC. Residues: CASSVAGLGNNEQFF.

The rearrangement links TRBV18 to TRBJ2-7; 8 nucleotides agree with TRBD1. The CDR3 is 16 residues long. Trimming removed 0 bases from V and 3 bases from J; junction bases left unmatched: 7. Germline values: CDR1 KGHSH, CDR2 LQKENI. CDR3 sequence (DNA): TGTGCCAGCTCACCACCTCCGGGACAGGAGTACTACGAGCAGTACTTC. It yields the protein CASSPPPGQEYYEQYF.

DNA for the CDR3: TGTGCCAGCAGCTTAGCTGGGGCGTGGGCGCGGAGACAGGACACTGAAGCTTTCTTT. Translating gives CASSLAGAWARRQDTEAFF. This chain connects TRBV11-3 to TRBJ1-1; possible D gene TRBD1, 6 bases. V gave up 1 base and J gave up 3 bases, with 24 bases separating them. This CDR3 has 19 residues. Germline V lookup: CDR1 SGHNT, CDR2 YENEEA.

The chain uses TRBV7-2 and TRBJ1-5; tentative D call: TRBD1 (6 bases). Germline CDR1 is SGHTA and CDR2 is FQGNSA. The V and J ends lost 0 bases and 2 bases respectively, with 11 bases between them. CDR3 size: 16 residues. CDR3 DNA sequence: TGTGCCAGCAGCTTAGCGCCAGGGGCAGGCAATCAGCCCCAGCATTTT. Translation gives CASSLAPGAGNQPQHF.

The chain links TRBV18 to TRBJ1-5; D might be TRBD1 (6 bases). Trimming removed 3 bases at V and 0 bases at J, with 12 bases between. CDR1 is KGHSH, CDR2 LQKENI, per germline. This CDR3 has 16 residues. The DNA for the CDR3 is TGTGCCAGCTCACCTCGGACAGAACATAGCAATCAGCCCCAGCATTTT. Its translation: CASSPRTEHSNQPQHF.

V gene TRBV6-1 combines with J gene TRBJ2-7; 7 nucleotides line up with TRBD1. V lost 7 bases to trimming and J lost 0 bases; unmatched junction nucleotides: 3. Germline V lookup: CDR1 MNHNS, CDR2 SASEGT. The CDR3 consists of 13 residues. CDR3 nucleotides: TGTGCCAGCACCCGGGACAGCTCCTACGAGCAGTACTTC. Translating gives CASTRDSSYEQYF.

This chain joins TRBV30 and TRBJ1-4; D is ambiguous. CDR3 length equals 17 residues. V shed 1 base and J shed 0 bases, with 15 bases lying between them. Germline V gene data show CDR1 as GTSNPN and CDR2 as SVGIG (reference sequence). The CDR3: CAWSEMPHSSTNEKLFF. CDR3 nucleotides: TGTGCCTGGAGTGAAATGCCCCACAGCTCAACTAATGAAAAACTGTTTTTT.

The CDR3 region has the DNA TGTGCCAGCAGTCCCGACAGGGGCTGGTCACCCCTCCACTTT. As protein: CASSPDRGWSPLHF. This rearrangement joins TRBV27 to TRBJ1-6; 8 bases map to TRBD1. This CDR3 has 14 residues. The trim removed 5 bases at V and 10 bases at J, leaving 7 bases unmatched. The germline V gene encodes CDR1 MNHEY and CDR2 SMNVEV (reference sequence).

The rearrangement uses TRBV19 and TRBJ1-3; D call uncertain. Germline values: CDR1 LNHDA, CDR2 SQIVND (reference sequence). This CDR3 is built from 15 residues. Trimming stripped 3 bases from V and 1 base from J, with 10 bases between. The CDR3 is CASSIQHDSGNTIYF. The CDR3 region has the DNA TGTGCCAGTAGTATTCAACATGATTCTGGAAACACCATATATTTT.

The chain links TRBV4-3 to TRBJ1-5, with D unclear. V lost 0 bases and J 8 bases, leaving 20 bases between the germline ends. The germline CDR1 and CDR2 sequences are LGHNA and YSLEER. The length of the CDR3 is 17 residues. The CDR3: CASSQETRDGNWEPQHF. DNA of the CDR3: TGCGCCAGCAGCCAAGAGACTAGAGACGGAAATTGGGAGCCCCAGCATTTT.

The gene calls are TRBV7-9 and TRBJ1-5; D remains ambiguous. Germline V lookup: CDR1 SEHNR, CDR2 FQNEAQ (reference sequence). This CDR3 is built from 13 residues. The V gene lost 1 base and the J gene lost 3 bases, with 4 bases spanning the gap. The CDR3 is CASSLDLNQPQHF. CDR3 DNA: TGTGCCAGCAGCTTAGATCTCAATCAGCCCCAGCATTTT.

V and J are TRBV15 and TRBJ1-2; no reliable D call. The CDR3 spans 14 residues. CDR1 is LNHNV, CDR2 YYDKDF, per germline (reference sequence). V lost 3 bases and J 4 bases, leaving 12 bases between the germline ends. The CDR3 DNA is TGTGCCACCAGCAGGGACTTAAGCTCCTATGGCTACACCTTC. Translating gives CATSRDLSSYGYTF.

The DNA for the CDR3 is TGTGCCAGCAGCCCAAACAGCCAAGAGACCCAGTACTTC. Its translation: CASSPNSQETQYF. The chain employs TRBV14 and TRBJ2-5, with D hard to call. With 4 bases removed from V and 1 base from J, the gap between germline ends came to 7 bases. Per germline, CDR1 SGHDN and CDR2 FVKESK. The CDR3 covers 13 residues.